This TCR beta chain was found in a study of blood T cell repertoires in COVID-19. TCRdb's table, derived via immunoSEQ multiplex PCR, lists solely in-frame clones and lacks some. This sample has fewer than 250,000 clones; 83% occur once, and the top ten carry 4.8%. The V gene's germline CDR1 is PRHDT and CDR2 FYEKMQ (reference sequence). Germline trimming cut 5 bases from V and 8 bases from J; bases unmatched to any gene: 15. The CDR3 totals 16 residues. The chain uses TRBV13 and TRBJ1-1, with TRBD1 matching over 9 bases. The receptor was derived from a woman aged 50 to 65 who had been exposed to COVID-19. Material for sequencing was PBMCs or T cells enriched from blood (not recorded which). The CDR3 loop is CASSPQLGTGGEEAFF. CDR3 in DNA: TGTGCCAGCAGCCCCCAGTTAGGCACAGGGGGCGAAGAAGCTTTCTTT.